Sequencing of this TCR beta chain was carried out in a study of blood T cells in healthy people across ages. This clonotype was seen only a few times. The authors ran a second PCR of roughly 6 to 12 cycles using a sample-barcoded 5' primer and a J-beta primer mix. MiXCR, applied by TCRdb to the 5' RACE reads, yields one record per CDR3 protein. Of almost 550,000 distinct CDR3 sequences in the sample, around 24% are singletons; the top ten hold just over 8.5%. The CDR3 runs to 18 residues. Germline V CDR1 and CDR2: SGDLS, YYNGEE. V was shortened by 4 bases and J by 0 bases, with 20 bases between the two germline ends. These data also formed part of another study, on T cells of mothers and their children. That report notes: The overlap seen between related mothers and children slightly exceeded that of unrelated pairs, though not significantly.

This sequence joins TRBV9 and TRBJ2-1, with D possibly TRBD2 on 7 matching bases. The material sequenced was blood. This clonotype originated in a boy aged 5 to 17 in good health. The CDR3 DNA sequence: TGTGCCAGCAGCCCGAAGGGGGGGGGAGGGCCCTCCTACAATGAGCAGTTCTTC. Translating gives CASSPKGGGGPSYNEQFF.